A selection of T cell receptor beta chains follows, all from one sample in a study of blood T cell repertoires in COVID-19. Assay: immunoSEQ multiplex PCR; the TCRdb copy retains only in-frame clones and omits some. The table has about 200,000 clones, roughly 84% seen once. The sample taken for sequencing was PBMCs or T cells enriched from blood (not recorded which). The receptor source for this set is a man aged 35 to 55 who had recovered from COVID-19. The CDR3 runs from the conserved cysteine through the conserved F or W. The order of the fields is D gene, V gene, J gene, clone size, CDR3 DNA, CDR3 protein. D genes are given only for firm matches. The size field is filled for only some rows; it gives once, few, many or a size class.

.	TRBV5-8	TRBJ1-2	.	TGTGCCAGCAGCCCCGAAGTACGGTATGGCTACACCTTC	CASSPEVRYGYTF
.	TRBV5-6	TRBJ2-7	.	TGTGCCAGCAGCTTGGTTGAGTCCACCTACGAGCAGTACTTC	CASSLVESTYEQYF
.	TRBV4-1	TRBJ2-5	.	TGCGCCAGCAGCCAAAGGGGTGGGGAGACCCAGTACTTC	CASSQRGGETQYF
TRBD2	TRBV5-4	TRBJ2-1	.	TGTGCCAGCAGCTGGGGGAGGGCCAGTGACTCCTACAATGAGCAGTTCTTC	CASSWGRASDSYNEQFF
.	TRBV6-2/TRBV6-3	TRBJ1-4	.	TGTGCCAGCAGTGACTTACCGGAACTGTTTTTT	CASSDLPELFF
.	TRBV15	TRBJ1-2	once	TGTGCCACCAGCAGAGGCGGTGCTAACTATGGCTACACCTTC	CATSRGGANYGYTF
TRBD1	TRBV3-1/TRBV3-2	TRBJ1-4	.	TGTGCCAGCAGCCAGACAGGGGGCACAGGGGAAAAACTGTTTTTT	CASSQTGGTGEKLFF
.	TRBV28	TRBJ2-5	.	TGTGCCAGCAGTACCTTCCCGGGGGGCGGGAGAAAAGAGACCCAGTACTTC	CASSTFPGGGRKETQYF
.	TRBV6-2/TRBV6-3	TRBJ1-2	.	TGTGCCAGCAGTTACTCTAAACAGCCCCATGGCTACACCTTC	CASSYSKQPHGYTF
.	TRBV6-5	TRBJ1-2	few	TGTGCCAGCAGTTACACACCACAGGGAAGAGACGGCTACACCTTC	CASSYTPQGRDGYTF
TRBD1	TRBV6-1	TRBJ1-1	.	TGTGCCAGCAGTGAGTGGACAGGCCTTCCCTTT	CASSEWTGLPF
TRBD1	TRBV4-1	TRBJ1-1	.	TGCGCCAGCAGCCAAGGGGACAGGTATAGGGTCACTGAAGCTTTCTTT	CASSQGDRYRVTEAFF
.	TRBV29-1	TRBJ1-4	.	TGCAGCGTTGAAGGGGAGGGCGATAAGGAAAAACTGTTTTTT	CSVEGEGDKEKLFF
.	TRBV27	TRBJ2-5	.	TGTGCCAGCAGTTCCCACATCCGAACGGCCGGGAAGACCCAGTACTTC	CASSSHIRTAGKTQYF
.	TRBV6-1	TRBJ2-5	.	TGTGCCAGCAGTGAATTCCGGGAAGGGACCCAGTACTTC	CASSEFREGTQYF
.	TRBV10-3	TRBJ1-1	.	TGTGCCATCGAGGACACGAGGGGGACTGAAGCTTTCTTT	CAIEDTRGTEAFF
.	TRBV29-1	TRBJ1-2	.	TGCAGCGGCGACGTACAGGGTCAAGGCTATGGCTACACCTTC	CSGDVQGQGYGYTF
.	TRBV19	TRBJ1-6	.	TGTGCCAGTAGTATCAGCTCCTATAATTCACCCCTCCACTTT	CASSISSYNSPLHF
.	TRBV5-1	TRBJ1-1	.	TGCGCCAGCAGCCGCAGGACAGTGAACACTGAAGCTTTCTTT	CASSRRTVNTEAFF
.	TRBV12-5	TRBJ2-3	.	TGTGCTAGTGGTCCCGATTCGCTCGGTACGCAGTATTTT	CASGPDSLGTQYF
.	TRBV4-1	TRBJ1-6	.	TGCGCCAGCAGCCAGAGGAGCTCCTATAATTCACCCCTCCACTTT	CASSQRSSYNSPLHF
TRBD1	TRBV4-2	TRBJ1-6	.	TGTGCCAGCAGCCAAGGGGGACAGTTTTATAATTCACCCCTCCACTTT	CASSQGGQFYNSPLHF
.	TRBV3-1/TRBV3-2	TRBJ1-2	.	TGTGCCAGCAGCCAACGTCCCGGGACAACCAATGGCTACACCTTC	CASSQRPGTTNGYTF
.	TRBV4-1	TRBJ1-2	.	TGCGCCAGCAGCCATGAACCTAGAGAGATAGGCGGCTACACCTTC	CASSHEPREIGGYTF
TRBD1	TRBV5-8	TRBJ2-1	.	TGTGCCAGCAGCTTAGGGACAGGGGAATGGAATGAGCAGTTCTTC	CASSLGTGEWNEQFF
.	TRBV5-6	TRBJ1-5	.	TGTGCCAGCAGCTTGGGGACACGCCTGGCGCCCCAGCATTTT	CASSLGTRLAPQHF
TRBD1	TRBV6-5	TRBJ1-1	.	TGTGCCAGCAGTTACACCTGGACAGGGGGCACTGAAGCTTTCTTT	CASSYTWTGGTEAFF
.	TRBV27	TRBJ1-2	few	TGTGCCAGCAGAGGGGGGGGGAATGGCTACACCTTC	CASRGGGNGYTF
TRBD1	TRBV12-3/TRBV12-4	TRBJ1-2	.	TGTGCCAGCAGTCAGGACAGGGGCAGCGGCTACACCTTC	CASSQDRGSGYTF
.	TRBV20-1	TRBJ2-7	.	TGCAGTGCTCGCGGGGCAACCGAGCAGTACTTC	CSARGATEQYF
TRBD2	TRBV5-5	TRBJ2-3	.	TGTGCCAGCAGAACGCAGCGGGGGGCCCCAGATACGCAGTATTTT	CASRTQRGAPDTQYF
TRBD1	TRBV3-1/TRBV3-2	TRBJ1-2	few	TGTGCCAGCACCCAGGGGACAGTCAGAAACTATGGCTACACCTTC	CASTQGTVRNYGYTF
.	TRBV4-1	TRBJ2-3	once	TGCGCCAGTTCGGGACACGGCTATGGTACGCAGTATTTT	CASSGHGYGTQYF
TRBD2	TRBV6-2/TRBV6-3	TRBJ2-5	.	TGTGCCAGCAGTACCGGGACTAGCCAAGAGACCCAGTACTTC	CASSTGTSQETQYF
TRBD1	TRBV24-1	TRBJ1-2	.	TGTGCCACCAGTGATCCAGGGGGGAGCTACACCTTC	CATSDPGGSYTF
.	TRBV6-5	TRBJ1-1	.	TGTGCCAGCAGTCAGTATCAGGGATTCTCTGAAGCTTTCTTT	CASSQYQGFSEAFF
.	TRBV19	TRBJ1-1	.	TGTGCCAGTAGGGTTTCGGGGAACACTGAAGCTTTCTTT	CASRVSGNTEAFF
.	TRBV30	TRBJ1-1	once	TGTGCCTGGGACCTTGGGGGGATGAACACTGAAGCTTTCTTT	CAWDLGGMNTEAFF
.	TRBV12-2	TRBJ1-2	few	TGTGCAAGTCGCCCTGGGACAGGGGGACGGTCTAACTATGGCTACACCTTC	CASRPGTGGRSNYGYTF
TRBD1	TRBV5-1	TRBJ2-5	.	TGCGCCAGCAGCTTGGGGACAGGGGGCGCGTCAGAGACCCAGTACTTC	CASSLGTGGASETQYF
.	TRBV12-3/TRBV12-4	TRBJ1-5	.	TGTGCCACCGCCCCAGGGACAAATCAGCCCCAGCATTTT	CATAPGTNQPQHF
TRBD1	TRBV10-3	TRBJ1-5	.	TGTGCCATCAGTGAGTCGCTCAGAGGAGGGACAGGCAATCAGCCCCAGCATTTT	CAISESLRGGTGNQPQHF
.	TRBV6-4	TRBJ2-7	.	TGTGCCAGCAGTGACTCCCGGGGGGAGCAGTACTTC	CASSDSRGEQYF
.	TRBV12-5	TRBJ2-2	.	TGTGCTAGTGTCAACCCTCGGCAGGGGGGAACCGGGGAGCTGTTTTTT	CASVNPRQGGTGELFF
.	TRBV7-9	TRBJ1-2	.	TGTGCCAGCAGCCTTCAGGGGAGAGAGGGCTACACCTTC	CASSLQGREGYTF
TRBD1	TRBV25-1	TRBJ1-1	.	TGTGCCAGCACAGGGGGCACTGAAGCTTTCTTT	CASTGGTEAFF
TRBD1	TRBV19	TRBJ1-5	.	TGTGCCAGTAGTGACACAGGGGTGACAAATCAGCCCCAGCATTTT	CASSDTGVTNQPQHF
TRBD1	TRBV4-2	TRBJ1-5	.	TGTGCCAGCAGCACGGGACAGGGGAAAGAGCCCCAGCATTTT	CASSTGQGKEPQHF
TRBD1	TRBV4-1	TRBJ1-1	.	TGCGCCAGCAGCCAAGCCAGGGGGCGGGACACTGAAGCTTTCTTT	CASSQARGRDTEAFF
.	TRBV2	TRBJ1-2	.	TGTGCCAGCAGTGAAATCCTCCCCAACTATGGCTACACCTTC	CASSEILPNYGYTF
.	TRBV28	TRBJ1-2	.	TGTGCCAGCAGTCTCTCGGGGTGGACGGAGCAATTCTATGGCTACACCTTC	CASSLSGWTEQFYGYTF
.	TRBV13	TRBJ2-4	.	TGTGCCAGCAGCCTGTGGGACACGTTTAAAAACATTCAGTACTTC	CASSLWDTFKNIQYF
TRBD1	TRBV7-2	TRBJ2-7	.	TGTGCCAGCAGCGTTGACAGGGCCTACGAGCAGTACTTC	CASSVDRAYEQYF
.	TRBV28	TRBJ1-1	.	TGTGCCAGCAGGAAGGGACAACCGACCGCTGAAGCTTTCTTT	CASRKGQPTAEAFF
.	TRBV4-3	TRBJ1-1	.	TGCGCCAGCAGCCAAGAAGGGCGGGGGAACACTGAAGCTTTCTTT	CASSQEGRGNTEAFF
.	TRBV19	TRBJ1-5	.	TGTGCCAGTAGGGTGGGACTTAGCAATCAGCCCCAGCATTTT	CASRVGLSNQPQHF